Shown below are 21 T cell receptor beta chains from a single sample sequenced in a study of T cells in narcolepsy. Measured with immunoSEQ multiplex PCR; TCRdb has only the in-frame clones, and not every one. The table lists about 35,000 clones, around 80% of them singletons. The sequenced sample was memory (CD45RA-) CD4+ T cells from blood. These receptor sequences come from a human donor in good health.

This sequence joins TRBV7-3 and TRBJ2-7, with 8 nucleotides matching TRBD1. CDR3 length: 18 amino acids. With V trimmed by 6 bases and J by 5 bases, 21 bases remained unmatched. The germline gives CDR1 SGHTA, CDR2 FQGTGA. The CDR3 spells CASSFREDRVLGLDEQYF. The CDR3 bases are TGTGCCAGCAGTTTCAGAGAGGACAGGGTTCTTGGGCTGGACGAGCAGTACTTC.

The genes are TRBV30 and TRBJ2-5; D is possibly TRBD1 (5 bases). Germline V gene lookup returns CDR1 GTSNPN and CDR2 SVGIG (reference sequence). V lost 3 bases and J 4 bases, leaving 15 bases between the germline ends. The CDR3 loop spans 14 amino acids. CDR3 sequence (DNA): TGTGCCTGGAGCCCCCAGGGCCGGCGAGAGACCCAGTACTTC. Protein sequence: CAWSPQGRRETQYF.

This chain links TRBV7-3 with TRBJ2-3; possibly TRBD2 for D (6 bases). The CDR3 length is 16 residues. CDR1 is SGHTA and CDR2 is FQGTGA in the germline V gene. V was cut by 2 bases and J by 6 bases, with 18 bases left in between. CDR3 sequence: CASSLAGNPRTDTQYF. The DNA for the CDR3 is TGTGCCAGCAGCTTAGCGGGGAACCCCAGGACGGATACGCAGTATTTT.

The CDR3, as DNA: TGTGCCAGCAGCCTGACTAGCGCGAACCAAGATACGCAGTATTTT. Translating it yields CASSLTSANQDTQYF. The chain joins TRBV27 to TRBJ2-3, with 8 bases aligning to TRBD2. This CDR3 is 15 amino acids long. From germline, CDR1 is MNHEY and CDR2 SMNVEV (reference sequence). The ends lost 6 bases at V and 5 bases at J; junction bases unmatched: 10.

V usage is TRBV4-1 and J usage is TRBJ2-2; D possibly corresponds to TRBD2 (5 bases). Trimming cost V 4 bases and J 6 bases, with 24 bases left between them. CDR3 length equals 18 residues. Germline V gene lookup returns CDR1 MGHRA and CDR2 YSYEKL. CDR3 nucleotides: TGCGCCAGCAGCCGGAATCCGAGGGAGACCTTTACCCCCGGGGAGCTGTTTTTT. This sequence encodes CASSRNPRETFTPGELFF.

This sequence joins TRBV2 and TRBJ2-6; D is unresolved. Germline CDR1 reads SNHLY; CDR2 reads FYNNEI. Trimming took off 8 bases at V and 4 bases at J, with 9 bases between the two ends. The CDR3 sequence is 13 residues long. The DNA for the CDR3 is TGTGCCAGCGAAAGCACGGGGGCCAACGTCCTGACTTTC. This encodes CASESTGANVLTF.

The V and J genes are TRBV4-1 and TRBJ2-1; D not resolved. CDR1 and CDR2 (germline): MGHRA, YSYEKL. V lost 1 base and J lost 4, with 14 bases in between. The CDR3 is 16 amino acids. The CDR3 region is CASSQVDLLWYNEQFF. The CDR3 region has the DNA TGCGCCAGCAGCCAAGTTGATTTATTGTGGTACAATGAGCAGTTCTTC.

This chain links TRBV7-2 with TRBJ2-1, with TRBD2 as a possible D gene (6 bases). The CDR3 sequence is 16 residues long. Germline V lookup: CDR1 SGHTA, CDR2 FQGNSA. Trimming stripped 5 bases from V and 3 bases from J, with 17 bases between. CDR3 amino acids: CASSPRRGVVYNEQFF. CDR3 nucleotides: TGTGCCAGCAGCCCCCGCCGCGGGGTGGTCTACAATGAGCAGTTCTTC.

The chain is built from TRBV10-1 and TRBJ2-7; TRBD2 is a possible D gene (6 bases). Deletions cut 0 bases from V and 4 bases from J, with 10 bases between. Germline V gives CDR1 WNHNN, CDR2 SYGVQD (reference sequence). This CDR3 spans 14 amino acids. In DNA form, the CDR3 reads TGCGCCAGCAGTGAGTCCTTAGGGACTTACGAGCAGTACTTC. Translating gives CASSESLGTYEQYF.

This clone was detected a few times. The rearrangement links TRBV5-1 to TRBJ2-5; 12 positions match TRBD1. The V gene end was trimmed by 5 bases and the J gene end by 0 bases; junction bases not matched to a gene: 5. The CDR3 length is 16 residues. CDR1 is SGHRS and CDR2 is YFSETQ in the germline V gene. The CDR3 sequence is CASSSGTGGYQETQYF. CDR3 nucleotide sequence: TGCGCCAGCAGTTCGGGGACAGGGGGCTACCAAGAGACCCAGTACTTC.

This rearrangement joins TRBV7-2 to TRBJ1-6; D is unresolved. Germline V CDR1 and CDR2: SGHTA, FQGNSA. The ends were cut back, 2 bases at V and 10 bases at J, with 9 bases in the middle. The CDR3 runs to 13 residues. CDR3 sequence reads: CASSLISGSPLHF. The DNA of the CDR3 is TGTGCCAGCAGCTTAATATCCGGGTCACCCCTCCACTTT.

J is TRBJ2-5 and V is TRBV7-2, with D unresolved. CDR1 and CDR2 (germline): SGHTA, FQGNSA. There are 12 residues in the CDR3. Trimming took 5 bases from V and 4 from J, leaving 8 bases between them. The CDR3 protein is CASSRTTETQYF. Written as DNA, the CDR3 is TGTGCCAGCAGCCGTACGACAGAGACCCAGTACTTC.

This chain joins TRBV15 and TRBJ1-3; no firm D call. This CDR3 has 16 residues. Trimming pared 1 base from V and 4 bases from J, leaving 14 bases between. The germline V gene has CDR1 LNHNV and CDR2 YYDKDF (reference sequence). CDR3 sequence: CATSRAEGQRGNTIYF. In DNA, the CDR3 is TGTGCCACCAGCAGAGCGGAGGGCCAAAGGGGAAACACCATATATTTT.

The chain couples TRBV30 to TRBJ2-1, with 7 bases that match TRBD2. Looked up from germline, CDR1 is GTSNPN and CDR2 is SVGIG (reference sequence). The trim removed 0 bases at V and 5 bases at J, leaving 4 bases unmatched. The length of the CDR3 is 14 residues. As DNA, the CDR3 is TGTGCCTGGAGTGTAAAGCGGGGCAACAATGAGCAGTTCTTC. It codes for CAWSVKRGNNEQFF.

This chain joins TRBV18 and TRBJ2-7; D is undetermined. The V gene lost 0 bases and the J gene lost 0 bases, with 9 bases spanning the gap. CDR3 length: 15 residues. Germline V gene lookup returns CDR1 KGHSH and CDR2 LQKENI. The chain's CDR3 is CASSPPGMSSYEQYF. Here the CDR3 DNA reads TGTGCCAGCTCACCACCAGGCATGAGCTCCTACGAGCAGTACTTC.

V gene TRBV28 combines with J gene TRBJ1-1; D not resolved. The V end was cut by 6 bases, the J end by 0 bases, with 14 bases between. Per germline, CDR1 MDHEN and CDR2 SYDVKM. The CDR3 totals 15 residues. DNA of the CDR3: TGTGCCAGCAGCCGCCCGACTGGGATGAACACTGAAGCTTTCTTT. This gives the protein CASSRPTGMNTEAFF. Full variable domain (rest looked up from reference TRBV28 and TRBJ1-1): DVKVTQSSRYLVKRTGEKVFLECVQDMDHENMFWYRQDPGLGLRLIYFSYDVKMKEKGDIPEGYSVSREKKERFSLILESASTNQTSMYLCASSRPTGMNTEAFFGQGTRLTVV.

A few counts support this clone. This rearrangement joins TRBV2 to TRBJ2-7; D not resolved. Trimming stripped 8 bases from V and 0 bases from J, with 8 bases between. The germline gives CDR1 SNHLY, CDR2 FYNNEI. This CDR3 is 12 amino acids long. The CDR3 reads CASFPNSYEQYF. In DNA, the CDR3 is TGTGCCAGCTTCCCTAACTCCTACGAGCAGTACTTC.

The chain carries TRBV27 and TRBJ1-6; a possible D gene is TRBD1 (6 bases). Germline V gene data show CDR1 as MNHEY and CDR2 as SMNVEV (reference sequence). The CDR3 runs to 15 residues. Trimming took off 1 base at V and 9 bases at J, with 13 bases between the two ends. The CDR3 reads CASSLLTGISSPLHF. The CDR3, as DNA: TGTGCCAGCAGTTTATTAACAGGGATAAGTTCACCCCTCCACTTT.

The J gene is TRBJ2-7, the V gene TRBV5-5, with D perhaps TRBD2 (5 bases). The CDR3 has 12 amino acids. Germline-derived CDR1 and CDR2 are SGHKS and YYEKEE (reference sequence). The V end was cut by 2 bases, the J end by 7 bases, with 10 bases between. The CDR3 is CASSFGPGEQYF. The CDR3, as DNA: TGTGCCAGCAGCTTTGGACCGGGGGAGCAGTACTTC.

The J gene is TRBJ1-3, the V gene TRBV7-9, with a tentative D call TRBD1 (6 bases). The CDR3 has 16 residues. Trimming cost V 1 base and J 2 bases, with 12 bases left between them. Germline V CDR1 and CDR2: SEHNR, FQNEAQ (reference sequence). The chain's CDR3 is CASSLGVQGAGNTIYF. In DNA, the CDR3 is TGTGCCAGCAGCTTAGGGGTACAGGGAGCTGGAAACACCATATATTTT. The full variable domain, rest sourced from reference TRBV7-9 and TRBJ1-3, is DTGVSQNPRHKITKRGQNVTFRCDPISEHNRLYWYRQTLGQGPEFLTYFQNEAQLEKSRLLSDRFSAERPKGSFSTLEIQRTEQGDSAMYLCASSLGVQGAGNTIYFGEGSWLTVV.

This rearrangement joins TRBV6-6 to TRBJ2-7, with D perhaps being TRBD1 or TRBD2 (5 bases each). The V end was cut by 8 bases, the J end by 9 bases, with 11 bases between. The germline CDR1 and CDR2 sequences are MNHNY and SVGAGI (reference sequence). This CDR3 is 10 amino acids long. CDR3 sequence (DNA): TGTGCCAGCCCCTGGGGGAGGCAGTACTTC. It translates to CASPWGRQYF.